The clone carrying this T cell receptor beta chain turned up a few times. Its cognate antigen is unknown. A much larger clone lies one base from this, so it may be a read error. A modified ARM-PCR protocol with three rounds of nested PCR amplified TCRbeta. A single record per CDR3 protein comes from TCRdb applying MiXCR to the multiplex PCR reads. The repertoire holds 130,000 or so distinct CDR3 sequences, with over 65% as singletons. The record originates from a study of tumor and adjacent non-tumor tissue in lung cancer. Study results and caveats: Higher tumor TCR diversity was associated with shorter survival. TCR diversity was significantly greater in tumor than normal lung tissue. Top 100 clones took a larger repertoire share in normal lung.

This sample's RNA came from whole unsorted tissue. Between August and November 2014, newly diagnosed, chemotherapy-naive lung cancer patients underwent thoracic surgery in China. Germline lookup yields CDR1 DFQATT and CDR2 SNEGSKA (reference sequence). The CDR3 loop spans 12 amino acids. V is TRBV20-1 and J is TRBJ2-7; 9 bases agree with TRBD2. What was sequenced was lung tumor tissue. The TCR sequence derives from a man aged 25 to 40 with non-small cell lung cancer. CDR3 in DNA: TGCAGTGCCAAGACTAGCGGTTACGAGCGGTACTTC. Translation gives CSAKTSGYERYF.